The TCR beta chain described here comes from a study of OX40 agonist ivuxolimab in advanced cancers. Study details: Ivuxolimab, which is an agonistic anti-OX40 (CD134) antibody, was administered to the patients. Points from the study as a whole: There were also nonresponders showing low normalized T-cell clonal expansion.

Germline V CDR1 and CDR2: SGHRS, YFSETQ. This CDR3 has 14 amino acids. V was clipped by 3 bases and J by 5 bases, with 13 bases between them. The sampling schedule covered blood at baseline, cycle 4 day 1, and cycle 7 day 1. Some clones are missing from TCRdb's copy, which holds only in-frame ones; the method was immunoSEQ multiplex PCR. The sample includes about 87,000 clones, approximately 87% of them seen just once. This clone was found a few times. The antigen is not known. The sequence was collected from an adult with an advanced solid tumor such as melanoma, head and neck, liver or kidney cancer. This chain uses TRBV5-1 with TRBJ2-3, with D perhaps TRBD1 or TRBD2 (5 bases each). The source was CD4+ or CD8+ T cells sorted from blood, collected in a trial of the OX40 agonist ivuxolimab. DNA of the CDR3: TGCGCCAGCAGCTGGACACTAGGAGGAGATACGCAGTATTTT. This gives the protein CASSWTLGGDTQYF.